The 6 T cell receptor beta chains reported below all come from one sample, sequenced in a study of shared clonotypes between healthy human individuals. Sequencing was performed with immunoSEQ multiplex PCR; in TCRdb, only in-frame clones are kept and a portion is missing. Of around 750,000 clones in the sample, around 67% were seen once. The sample consisted of memory CD4+ T cells sorted from blood. Specified subset: CD45RA-negative fraction. Source of these receptors: a woman in her thirties in good health.

The chain employs TRBV6-1 and TRBJ2-5, with D possibly being TRBD1 or TRBD2 (5 bases each). The CDR3 sequence is 15 residues long. Germline V gene lookup returns CDR1 MNHNS and CDR2 SASEGT. V lost 6 bases, J lost 0 bases, and 14 bases lay in between. The CDR3 DNA reads TGTGCCAGCAGGAGGGACGGATCAAACCAAGAGACCCAGTACTTC. It codes for CASRRDGSNQETQYF.

The gene calls are TRBV19 and TRBJ1-4; no reliable D call. Germline V gene lookup returns CDR1 LNHDA and CDR2 SQIVND (reference sequence). The CDR3 contains 14 residues. The V and J ends lost 3 bases and 2 bases respectively, with 7 bases between them. In DNA, the CDR3 is TGTGCCAGTAGTATCCCACAGACTAATGAAAAACTGTTTTTT. It is translated as CASSIPQTNEKLFF.

The genes are TRBV28 and TRBJ1-4; D remains ambiguous. The CDR3 totals 14 residues. V was pared by 6 bases and J by 8 bases, with 16 bases between. CDR1 is MDHEN and CDR2 is SYDVKM in the germline V gene. In DNA form, the CDR3 reads TGTGCCAGCAGCCCTGATGGTCATTGGGAAAAACTGTTTTTT. Translated: CASSPDGHWEKLFF.

This clone was counted a few times. The chain employs TRBV29-1 and TRBJ1-1, with a tentative D call TRBD1 (6 bases). The V gene's germline CDR1 is SQVTM and CDR2 ANQGSEA. This CDR3 has 12 amino acids. V was clipped by 3 bases and J by 3 bases, with 8 bases between them. CDR3 in DNA: TGCAGCGTTGAGACAGGAGACACTGAAGCTTTCTTT. Encoded protein: CSVETGDTEAFF.

This chain connects TRBV28 to TRBJ1-5; D may be TRBD1 (5 bases). Germline V gene sequence: CDR1 MDHEN, CDR2 SYDVKM. This CDR3 has 17 residues. V was pared by 9 bases and J by 1 base, with 22 bases between. The chain's CDR3 is CASSSRWGSGSNQPQHF. The CDR3 region has the DNA TGTGCCAGTTCCTCCCGGTGGGGTTCAGGGAGCAATCAGCCCCAGCATTTT.

The chain couples TRBV15 to TRBJ2-7; TRBD2 matches at 11 bases. J was trimmed by 3 bases and V by 1 base; bases with no gene match: 14. This CDR3 comprises 19 residues. CDR1 is LNHNV, CDR2 YYDKDF, per germline (reference sequence). The CDR3 is CATSRVAGTSGTRRYEQYF. In DNA, the CDR3 is TGTGCCACCAGCAGAGTGGCGGGGACTAGCGGTACGCGTCGCTACGAGCAGTACTTC. Together with reference TRBV15 and TRBJ2-7, the CDR3 gives the full variable domain: DAMVIQNPRYQVTQFGKPVTLSCSQTLNHNVMYWYQQKSSQAPKLLFHYYDKDFNNEADTPDNFQSRRPNTSFCFLDIRSPGLGDTAMYLCATSRVAGTSGTRRYEQYFGPGTRLTVT.